This T cell receptor (beta chain) is drawn from a study of T cells in Graves' hyperthyroidism and ophthalmopathy. Germline CDR1 and CDR2: SGHAT and FQNNGV. V was trimmed by 1 base and J by 3 bases, leaving 7 bases between them. CDR3 length: 14 amino acids. This clonotype was seen ten or more times. RNA transcripts served as the template for amplifying TCR beta CDR3 regions. TCR CDR3 underwent first-round RT-PCR with the HTBI primer set. TCRdb itself ran the multiplex PCR reads through MiXCR, one entry per CDR3 protein. The sample has 250,000 to 300,000 distinct CDR3 sequences; 13% are singletons. The genes are TRBV11-2 and TRBJ1-5, with D unresolved. The clonotype was recovered from a woman aged 25 to 39 with Graves' hyperthyroidism that later progressed to Graves' ophthalmopathy. The sequenced material came from blood. Here the CDR3 reads CASSLGVINQPQHF. The CDR3 DNA sequence: TGTGCCAGCAGCTTAGGAGTTATCAATCAGCCCCAGCATTTT.